This T cell receptor beta chain was found in a study of T-cell reconstitution after alpha-beta-depleted transplantation in children (dated by TCRdb to 2016 to 2017). Notes on the research overall: The study quantitatively tracked T-cell immune reconstitution after TCRalphabeta/CD19-depleted allogeneic hematopoietic cell transplantation in children using TCR repertoire profiling. The paper as a whole reports these results and caveats: Apparently early alphabetaT-cell count recovery about two months after transplant reportedly relied on only several hundred rapidly expanded clones derived from non-depleted graft cells. Over the following months the frequencies of hyperexpanded clones went down, and after one year T-cell counts and TCRbeta diversity were mostly credited to newly produced T cells. In some patients, the high TCRbeta diversity seen at day 60 was put down to recipient T cells and intrathymic progenitors that had survived conditioning.

The library was obtained by PCR. Sequenced using an Illumina HiSeq 2500. TCR libraries were prepared with molecular barcoding, using unique molecular identifiers to normalize TCRbeta repertoire quantification. TCRdb redid the processing of the public reads, applying fastp at Q25 and MiXCR, and retained in-frame beta chains. Rows matching on CDR3 protein sequence are summarized as one entry with the most common DNA and genes. Across this sample there are approximately 800,000 distinct CDR3 sequences, with under 20% seen only once. The ten largest clones capture 5% of the sample. CDR1 PRHDT and CDR2 FYEKMQ are derived from the germline V gene (reference sequence). The junction carries 15 bases between V and J, which are trimmed by 1 base and 2 bases respectively. Measured from the cysteine to the phenylalanine, the CDR3 is 16 residues long. Kept here is only the CDR3 DNA, which spans 48 bases and is read in frame from base 1.

What the treatment or condition label conveys for this sample: allogeneic hematopoietic cell transplantation with graft depleted of TCRalphabeta T cells and CD19 B cells. The transplant recipients were children given TCRalphabeta/CD19-depleted allogeneic hematopoietic cell grafts. Note on this clonotype: The antigen this receptor binds is unknown. No per-base quality is available; no much larger clone lies one base away.

The rearranged segments are TRBV13 and TRBJ2-7; a tentative D match to TRBD2 spans 5 bases. This material consisted of PBMCs, mostly from graft donor cells, taken 360 days after TCRalphabeta/CD19-depleted stem cell transplant. This clonotype was sampled from a male patient between 10 and 17 years old who had a stem cell transplant for acute lymphoblastic leukemia, so the T cells may come from the graft donor. The CDR3 loop reads CASSLATRRVAYEQYF. The bases are TGTGCCAGCAGCTTAGCCACCCGGCGGGTGGCCTACGAGCAGTACTTC.